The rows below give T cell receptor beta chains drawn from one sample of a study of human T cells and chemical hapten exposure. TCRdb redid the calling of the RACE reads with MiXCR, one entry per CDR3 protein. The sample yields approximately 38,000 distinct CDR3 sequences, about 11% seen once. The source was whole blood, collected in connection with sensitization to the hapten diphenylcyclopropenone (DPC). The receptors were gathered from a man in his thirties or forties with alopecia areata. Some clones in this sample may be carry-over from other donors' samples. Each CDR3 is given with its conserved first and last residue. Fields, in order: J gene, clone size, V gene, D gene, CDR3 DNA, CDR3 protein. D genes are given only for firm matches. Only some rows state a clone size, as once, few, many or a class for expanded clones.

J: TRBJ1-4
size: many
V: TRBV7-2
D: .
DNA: TGTGCCAGCAGCTCCAGGGTTTTGAGGGAAAAACTGTTTTTT
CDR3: CASSSRVLREKLFF

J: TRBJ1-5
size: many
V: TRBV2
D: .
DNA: TGTGCCAGCAGTGATCTGGACAAGAGCAATCAGCCCCAGCATTTT
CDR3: CASSDLDKSNQPQHF

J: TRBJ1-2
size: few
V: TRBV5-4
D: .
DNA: TGTGCCAGCAGCTTAAGTCCAGGGGTCGGCTACACCTTC
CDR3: CASSLSPGVGYTF

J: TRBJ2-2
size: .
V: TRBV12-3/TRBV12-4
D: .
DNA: TGTGCCAGCAGTTTGGGGTTAACCGGGGAGCTGTTTTTT
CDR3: CASSLGLTGELFF

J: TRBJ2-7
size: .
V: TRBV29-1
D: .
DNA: TGCAGCGCCCACCTCCTGGGTCGCTACGAGCAGTACTTC
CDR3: CSAHLLGRYEQYF

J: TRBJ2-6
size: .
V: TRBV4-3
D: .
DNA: TGCGCCAGCAGCCAAGGTAGTGGGTGGACTAGGGCCAACGTCCTGACTTTC
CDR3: CASSQGSGWTRANVLTF

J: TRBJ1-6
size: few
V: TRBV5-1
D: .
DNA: TGCGCCAGCAGCTTGGAGAGCTCCTATAATTCACCCCTCCACTTT
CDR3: CASSLESSYNSPLHF

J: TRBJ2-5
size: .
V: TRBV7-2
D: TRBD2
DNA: TGTGCCAGCAGGCGTACAATCATAGCGGGAGTTCGACAAGAGACCCAGTACTTC
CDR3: CASRRTIIAGVRQETQYF

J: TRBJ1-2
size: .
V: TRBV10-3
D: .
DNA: TGTGCCATCAGTGAGTCCCAGGGTCCCTATGGCTACACCTTC
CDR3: CAISESQGPYGYTF

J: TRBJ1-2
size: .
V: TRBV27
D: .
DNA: TGTGCCAGCAGTTTATCGAGGCAGGATCAAAATGGCTACACCTTC
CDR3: CASSLSRQDQNGYTF

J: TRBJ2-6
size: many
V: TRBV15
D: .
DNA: TGTGCCACCTCCCTTACCACCTCTGGGGCCAACGTCCTGACTTTC
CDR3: CATSLTTSGANVLTF

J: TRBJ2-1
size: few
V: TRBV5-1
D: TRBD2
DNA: TGCGCCAGCAGGTCCTCGACTAGCGGGAACAATGAGCAGTTCTTC
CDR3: CASRSSTSGNNEQFF

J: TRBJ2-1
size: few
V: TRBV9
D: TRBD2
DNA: TGTGCCAGCAGCCCCGTGGGGGGGGATGAGCAGTTCTTC
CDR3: CASSPVGGDEQFF

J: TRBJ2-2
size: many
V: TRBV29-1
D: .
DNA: TGCAGCGTTGGAGTCACCGGGGAGCTGTTTTTT
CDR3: CSVGVTGELFF

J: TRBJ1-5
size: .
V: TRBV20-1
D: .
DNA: TGCAGTGCCCCTCTGGGCCCCGCGCATCAGCCCCAGCATTTT
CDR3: CSAPLGPAHQPQHF

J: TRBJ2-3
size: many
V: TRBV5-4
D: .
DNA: TGTGCCAGCAGCTCACAGGGAGTAGATACGCAGTATTTT
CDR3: CASSSQGVDTQYF

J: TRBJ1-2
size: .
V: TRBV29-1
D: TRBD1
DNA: TGCAGCGTGGGACAGGGTGTCGGCTATGGCTACACCTTC
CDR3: CSVGQGVGYGYTF

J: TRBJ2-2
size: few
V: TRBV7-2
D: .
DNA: TGTGCCAGCAGCTTAGCGGGGAGCGTCGCCGGGGAGCTGTTTTTT
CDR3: CASSLAGSVAGELFF

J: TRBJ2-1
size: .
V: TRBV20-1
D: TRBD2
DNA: TGCAGTGCCGGGGGGGGAACCTACAATGAGCAGTTCTTC
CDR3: CSAGGGTYNEQFF

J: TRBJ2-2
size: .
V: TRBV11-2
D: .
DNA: TGTGCCAGCAGGAAAACGGAGTCCTACACCGGGGAGCTGTTTTTT
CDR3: CASRKTESYTGELFF

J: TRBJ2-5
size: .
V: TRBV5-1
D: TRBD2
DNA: TGCGCCAGCAGCTTGGTGGGCGGGGGACAAGAGACCCAGTACTTC
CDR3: CASSLVGGGQETQYF

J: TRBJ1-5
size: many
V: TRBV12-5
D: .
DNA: TGTGCTAGTGGTCACAGGGCTACCGGCAATCAGCCCCAGCATTTT
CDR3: CASGHRATGNQPQHF